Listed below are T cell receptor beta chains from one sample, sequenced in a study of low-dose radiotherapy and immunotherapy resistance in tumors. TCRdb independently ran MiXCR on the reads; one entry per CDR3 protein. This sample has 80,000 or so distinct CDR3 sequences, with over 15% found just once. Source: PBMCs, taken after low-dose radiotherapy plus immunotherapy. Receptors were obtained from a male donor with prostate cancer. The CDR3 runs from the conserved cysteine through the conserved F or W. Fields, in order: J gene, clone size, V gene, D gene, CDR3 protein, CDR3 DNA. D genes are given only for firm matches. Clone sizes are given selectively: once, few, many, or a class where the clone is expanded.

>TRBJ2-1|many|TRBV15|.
CATSRGGTQYNEQFF
TGTGCCACCAGCAGAGGGGGGACTCAATACAATGAGCAGTTCTTC
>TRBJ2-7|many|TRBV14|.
CASSQVPYEQYF
TGTGCCAGCAGCCAAGTCCCCTACGAGCAGTACTTC
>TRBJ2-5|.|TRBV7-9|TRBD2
CASTHSGLAGGRETQYF
TGTGCCAGCACCCATAGCGGACTAGCGGGAGGACGAGAGACCCAGTACTTC
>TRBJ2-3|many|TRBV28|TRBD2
CASSGARLLAGGGDTQYF
TGTGCCAGCAGCGGTGCGAGATTGCTAGCGGGAGGAGGAGATACGCAGTATTTT
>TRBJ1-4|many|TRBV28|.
CASSSQDVWKLFF
TGTGCCAGCAGTTCACAGGATGTCTGGAAACTGTTTTTT
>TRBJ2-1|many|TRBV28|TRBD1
CASRGQGRNEQFF
TGTGCCAGCAGGGGACAGGGGCGAAATGAGCAGTTCTTC
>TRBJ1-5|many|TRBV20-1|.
CSANRVSNQPQHF
TGCAGTGCAAACAGGGTTAGCAATCAGCCCCAGCATTTT
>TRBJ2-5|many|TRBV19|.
CASTPEGRETQYF
TGTGCCAGTACACCGGAGGGTCGAGAGACCCAGTACTTC
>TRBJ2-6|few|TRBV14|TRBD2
CASSRGLAGGSGANVLTF
TGTGCCAGCAGCCGAGGACTAGCGGGAGGGTCGGGGGCCAACGTCCTGACTTTC
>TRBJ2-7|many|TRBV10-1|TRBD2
CATPNLAGGYEQYF
TGCGCCACCCCAAATCTAGCGGGAGGCTACGAGCAGTACTTC
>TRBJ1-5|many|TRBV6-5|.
CASSYNSNQPQHF
TGTGCCAGCAGTTACAACAGTAATCAGCCCCAGCATTTT
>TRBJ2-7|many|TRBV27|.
CASSLGPGLDAYEQYF
TGTGCCAGCAGTTTAGGACCGGGACTTGATGCCTACGAGCAGTACTTC
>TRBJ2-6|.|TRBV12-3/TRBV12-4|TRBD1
CASSLPGTGGFGANVLTF
TGTGCCAGCAGCTTGCCCGGGACAGGGGGCTTTGGGGCCAACGTCCTGACTTTC
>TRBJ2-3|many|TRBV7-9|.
CASSLMGASTDTQYF
TGTGCCAGCAGCTTGATGGGGGCTAGCACAGATACGCAGTATTTT
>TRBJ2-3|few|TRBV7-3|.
CASSLNPPTTATDTQYF
TGTGCCAGCAGCTTAAACCCCCCGACGACAGCCACAGATACGCAGTATTTT
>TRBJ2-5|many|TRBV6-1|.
CASGMGVRETQYF
TGTGCCAGCGGAATGGGAGTGAGGGAGACCCAGTACTTC
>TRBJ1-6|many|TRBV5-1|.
CASSLAANSYNSPLHF
TGCGCCAGCAGCTTGGCAGCGAACAGTTATAATTCACCCCTCCACTTT
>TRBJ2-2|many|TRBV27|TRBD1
CASSSQGGQTGELFF
TGTGCCAGCAGTTCACAGGGGGGACAGACCGGGGAGCTGTTTTTT
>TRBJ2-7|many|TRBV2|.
CASSWSAYEQYF
TGTGCCAGCAGTTGGTCAGCCTACGAGCAGTACTTC
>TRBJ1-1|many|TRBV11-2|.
CASSLVGGGLNTEAFF
TGTGCCAGCAGCTTAGTGGGGGGAGGGTTGAACACTGAAGCTTTCTTT
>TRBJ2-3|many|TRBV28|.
CASSSLPDTQYF
TGTGCCAGCAGCTCCCTACCAGATACGCAGTATTTT
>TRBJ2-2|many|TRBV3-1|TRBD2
CASSQGTSGRTGELFF
TGTGCCAGCAGCCAGGGGACTAGCGGGAGGACCGGGGAGCTGTTTTTT
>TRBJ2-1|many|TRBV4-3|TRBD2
CASSRDIAGGGRDEQFF
TGCGCCAGCAGCCGGGATATAGCGGGAGGGGGCCGGGATGAGCAGTTCTTC
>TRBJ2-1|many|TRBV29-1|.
CSVAPGAYNEQFF
TGCAGCGTTGCGCCAGGTGCCTACAATGAGCAGTTCTTC
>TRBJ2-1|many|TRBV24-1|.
CATSDRTLKGNEQFF
TGTGCCACCAGTGATAGGACACTCAAGGGGAATGAGCAGTTCTTC
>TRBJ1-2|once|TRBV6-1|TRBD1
CASSSLTGGQGYTF
TGTGCCAGCAGTAGTCTAACAGGGGGCCAGGGCTACACCTTC
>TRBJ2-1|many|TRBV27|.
CASSLNRANEQFF
TGTGCCAGCAGTTTAAATAGGGCCAATGAGCAGTTCTTC
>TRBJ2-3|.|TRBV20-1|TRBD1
CSAGQGRTDTQYF
TGCAGTGCGGGACAGGGGAGAACAGATACGCAGTATTTT
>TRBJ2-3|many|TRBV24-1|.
CATSDPGFTDTQYF
TGTGCCACCAGTGATCCAGGGTTCACAGATACGCAGTATTTT
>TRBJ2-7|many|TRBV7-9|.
CASSPGSYGQYF
TGTGCCAGCAGCCCAGGGTCTTATGGGCAGTACTTC
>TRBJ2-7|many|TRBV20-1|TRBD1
CSANSGQGYYEQYF
TGCAGTGCTAACTCTGGACAGGGGTACTACGAGCAGTACTTC
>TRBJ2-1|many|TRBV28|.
CASSLVGITNEQFF
TGTGCCAGCAGTTTGGTCGGGATTACCAATGAGCAGTTCTTC
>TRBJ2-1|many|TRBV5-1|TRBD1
CASSVRQGRNNEQFF
TGCGCCAGCAGCGTACGACAGGGACGTAACAATGAGCAGTTCTTC
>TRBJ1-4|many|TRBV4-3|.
CASSQEGAGEKLFF
TGCGCCAGCAGCCAAGAGGGAGCCGGAGAAAAACTGTTTTTT
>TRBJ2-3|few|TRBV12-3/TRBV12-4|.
CASSLGLATTDTQYF
TGTGCCAGCAGTTTAGGGCTAGCGACCACAGATACGCAGTATTTT
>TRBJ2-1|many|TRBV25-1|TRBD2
CASTKTSGIFNEQFF
TGTGCCAGCACCAAGACTAGCGGGATTTTCAATGAGCAGTTCTTC
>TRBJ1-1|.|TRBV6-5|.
CASSLATTGDTEAFF
TGTGCCAGCAGTCTGGCCACTACGGGGGACACTGAAGCTTTCTTT
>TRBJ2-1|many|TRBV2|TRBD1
CASSEDAGTGEFF
TGTGCCAGCAGTGAAGACGCCGGGACAGGGGAGTTCTTC
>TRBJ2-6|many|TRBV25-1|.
CASTSTWNSGANVLTF
TGTGCCAGCACCTCCACGTGGAACTCTGGGGCCAACGTCCTGACTTTC
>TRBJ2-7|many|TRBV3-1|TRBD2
CASSQDRRDYYF
TGTGCCAGCAGCCAAGACCGCCGGGACTACTACTTC
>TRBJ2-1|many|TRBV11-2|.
CASSPGVLDEQFF
TGTGCCAGCAGCCCGGGGGTCTTGGATGAGCAGTTCTTC
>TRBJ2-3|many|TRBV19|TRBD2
CASSRTSGIRDTQYF
TGTGCCAGTAGCAGGACTAGCGGGATCCGAGATACGCAGTATTTT